Listed below are T cell receptor beta chains from one sample, sequenced in a study of blood T cell repertoires in COVID-19. Sequencing used immunoSEQ multiplex PCR; TCRdb keeps in-frame clones, though not all of them. This sample carries tens of thousands of clones, approximately 88% of them seen once, and the ten largest clones take roughly 1.3%. Sample: peripheral blood. These receptor sequences come from a woman in her thirties or forties with acute or convalescent COVID-19. CDR3s include the opening cysteine and the closing phenylalanine or tryptophan. D genes are given only for firm matches. A row's size may be missing; if present it is once, few, many or a size class.

D	J	V	size	CDR3	DNA
.	TRBJ2-2	TRBV29-1	few	CSAQQAIGELFF	TGCAGCGCGCAACAGGCGATCGGGGAGCTGTTTTTT
.	TRBJ1-2	TRBV19	.	CASSIEATGYGYTF	TGTGCCAGTAGTATAGAGGCGACAGGCTATGGCTACACCTTC
.	TRBJ1-1	TRBV27	once	CASSLSATGNEAFF	TGTGCCAGCAGTTTATCGGCGACAGGTAATGAAGCTTTCTTT
.	TRBJ2-7	TRBV20-1	.	CSASRTTGRGEQYF	TGCAGTGCTAGTCGAACCACAGGTAGGGGCGAGCAGTACTTC
TRBD1	TRBJ1-5	TRBV2	.	CASSGGTGGGQPQHF	TGTGCCAGCAGTGGGGGGACAGGGGGAGGTCAGCCCCAGCATTTT
TRBD1	TRBJ2-2	TRBV27	once	CASSLGQGLDTGELFF	TGTGCCAGCAGCCTTGGACAGGGGCTGGATACCGGGGAGCTGTTTTTT
.	TRBJ1-1	TRBV19	.	CASLAWDTEAFF	TGTGCCAGTCTAGCGTGGGACACTGAAGCTTTCTTT
.	TRBJ2-7	TRBV7-9	.	CASNQRDSRSYEQYF	TGTGCCAGCAACCAGAGAGACTCGCGCTCCTACGAGCAGTACTTC
.	TRBJ1-2	TRBV28	.	CASSLEQGFSSSF	TGTGCCAGCAGTTTAGAACAGGGATTTAGCTCCAGCTTC
.	TRBJ1-5	TRBV30	.	CAWSVEAQPQHF	TGTGCCTGGAGTGTAGAGGCTCAGCCCCAGCATTTT
.	TRBJ1-6	TRBV19	.	CASSPPWGSNSPLHF	TGTGCCAGTAGTCCCCCGTGGGGCAGTAATTCACCCCTCCACTTT
.	TRBJ1-2	TRBV14	.	CASSQVTVPNYGYTF	TGTGCCAGCAGCCAAGTCACAGTCCCTAACTATGGCTACACCTTC
.	TRBJ2-1	TRBV9	.	CASSVGFTGTYYNEQFF	TGTGCCAGCAGCGTGGGGTTTACAGGGACGTACTACAATGAGCAGTTCTTC
.	TRBJ1-1	TRBV6-2/TRBV6-3	.	CASSYGGSNTEAFF	TGTGCCAGCAGTTACGGGGGCAGTAACACTGAAGCTTTCTTT
TRBD1	TRBJ1-2	TRBV7-2	.	CASSSDRGRNYGYTF	TGTGCCAGCAGCTCCGACAGGGGGCGGAACTATGGCTACACCTTC
.	TRBJ2-7	TRBV10-2	.	CASSVIPGPSYEQYF	TGCGCCAGCAGTGTCATTCCTGGGCCCTCCTACGAGCAGTACTTC
TRBD2	TRBJ2-3	TRBV10-3	.	CAISDGTSGALDTQYF	TGTGCCATCAGTGACGGGACTAGCGGGGCGTTAGATACGCAGTATTTT
TRBD1	TRBJ1-3	TRBV4-1	.	CASSQVTGRLNTIYF	TGCGCCAGCAGCCAAGTGACAGGGAGGCTTAACACCATATATTTT
.	TRBJ2-1	TRBV5-1	.	CASSSSAGRYNEQFF	TGCGCCAGCAGCTCATCCGCGGGGAGATACAATGAGCAGTTCTTC
.	TRBJ1-1	TRBV6-1	.	CASSENGLMNTEAFF	TGTGCCAGCAGTGAAAACGGACTCATGAACACTGAAGCTTTCTTT
TRBD2	TRBJ2-7	TRBV7-3	.	CASSLTGGASGRPIFYEQYF	TGTGCCAGCAGCTTAACAGGTGGGGCTAGCGGGAGGCCCATTTTCTACGAGCAGTACTTC
TRBD1	TRBJ1-1	TRBV3-1/TRBV3-2	few	CASSYFRQGDEAFF	TGTGCCAGCAGCTACTTTCGACAGGGCGATGAAGCTTTCTTT
.	TRBJ2-1	TRBV7-8	few	CASSLSSSSYNEQFF	TGTGCCAGCAGCTTATCCTCCAGCTCCTACAATGAGCAGTTCTTC
.	TRBJ1-2	TRBV11-2	.	CASSARVWPANYGYTF	TGTGCCAGCAGCGCGCGGGTGTGGCCAGCTAACTATGGCTACACCTTC
.	TRBJ1-1	TRBV7-9	.	CASSPRNTEAFF	TGTGCCAGCAGCCCGAGGAACACTGAAGCTTTCTTT
.	TRBJ2-1	TRBV2	.	CASRLVGVGNEQFF	TGTGCCAGTCGACTAGTCGGGGTCGGCAATGAGCAGTTCTTC
TRBD1	TRBJ1-1	TRBV5-8	.	CASSLLMTGGMNTEAFF	TGTGCCAGCAGCTTGTTAATGACAGGGGGCATGAACACTGAAGCTTTCTTT
.	TRBJ1-6	TRBV3-1/TRBV3-2	.	CASSQASYNSPLHF	TGTGCCAGCAGCCAAGCTTCCTATAATTCACCCCTCCACTTT
.	TRBJ1-2	TRBV6-1	.	CASSKATASSNGYTF	TGTGCCAGCAGTAAAGCCACAGCAAGTAGTAATGGCTACACCTTC
.	TRBJ2-1	TRBV6-5	.	CASTGVALGEQFF	TGTGCCAGCACCGGGGTAGCGCTCGGGGAGCAGTTCTTC
TRBD2	TRBJ2-7	TRBV30	once	CAWRAGGGWQYF	TGTGCCTGGAGAGCCGGGGGGGGATGGCAGTACTTC
.	TRBJ2-3	TRBV21-1	.	CASSKHYLGGDADTQYF	TGTGCCAGCAGCAAGCATTACTTAGGGGGCGACGCAGATACGCAGTATTTT
TRBD1	TRBJ2-7	TRBV28	.	CASIPGGSGTGAGEQYF	TGTGCCAGCATCCCAGGCGGTTCCGGGACAGGGGCGGGCGAGCAGTACTTC
TRBD2	TRBJ2-1	TRBV29-1	.	CSVAEGRGGDEQFF	TGCAGCGTCGCGGAGGGCCGGGGGGGCGATGAGCAGTTCTTC
.	TRBJ1-4	TRBV5-8	.	CASSLRGTNEKLFF	TGTGCCAGCAGCTTGCGGGGGACTAATGAAAAACTGTTTTTT
.	TRBJ1-1	TRBV28	.	CASSPGGRTNTEAFF	TGTGCCAGCAGTCCGGGAGGACGGACGAACACTGAAGCTTTCTTT
TRBD2	TRBJ2-5	TRBV7-2	.	CASSPGGLQETQYF	TGTGCCAGCAGCCCCGGGGGACTACAAGAGACCCAGTACTTC
TRBD1	TRBJ2-5	TRBV24-1	.	CATSDGQGSRETQYF	TGTGCCACCAGTGACGGACAGGGTTCGCGAGAGACCCAGTACTTC
.	TRBJ1-1	TRBV5-4	.	CASSFDEGREAFF	TGTGCCAGCAGCTTTGATGAGGGCAGGGAAGCTTTCTTT
.	TRBJ1-2	TRBV18	once	CASSQLRQGRPDLANGYTF	TGTGCCAGCTCACAACTCCGTCAGGGGCGCCCCGACCTAGCTAATGGCTACACCTTC
.	TRBJ2-7	TRBV4-3	.	CASSQAPDYTYEQYF	TGCGCCAGCAGCCAAGCCCCGGACTATACCTACGAGCAGTACTTC